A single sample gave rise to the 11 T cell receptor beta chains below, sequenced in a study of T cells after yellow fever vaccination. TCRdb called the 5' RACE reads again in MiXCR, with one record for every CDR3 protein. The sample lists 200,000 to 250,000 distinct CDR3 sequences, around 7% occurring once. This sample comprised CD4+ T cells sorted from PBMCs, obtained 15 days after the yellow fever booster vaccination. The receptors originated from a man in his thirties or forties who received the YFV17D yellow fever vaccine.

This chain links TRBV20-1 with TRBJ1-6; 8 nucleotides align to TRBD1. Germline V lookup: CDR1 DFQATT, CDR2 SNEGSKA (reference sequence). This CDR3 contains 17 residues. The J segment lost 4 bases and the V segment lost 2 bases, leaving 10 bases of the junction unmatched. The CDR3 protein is CSARRRGTGPYNSPLHF. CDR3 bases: TGCAGTGCTAGAAGGCGGGGGACAGGACCTTATAATTCACCCCTCCACTTT.

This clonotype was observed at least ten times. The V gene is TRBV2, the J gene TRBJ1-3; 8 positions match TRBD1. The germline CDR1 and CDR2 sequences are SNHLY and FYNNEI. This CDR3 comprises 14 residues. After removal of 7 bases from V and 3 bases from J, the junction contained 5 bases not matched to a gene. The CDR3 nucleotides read TGTGCCAGCATGGACAGGGCTTATGGAAACACCATATATTTT. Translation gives CASMDRAYGNTIYF.

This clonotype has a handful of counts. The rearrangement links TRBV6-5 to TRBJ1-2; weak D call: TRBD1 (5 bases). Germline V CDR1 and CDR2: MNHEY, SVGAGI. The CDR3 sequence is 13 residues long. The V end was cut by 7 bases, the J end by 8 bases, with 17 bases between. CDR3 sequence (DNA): TGTGCCAGCAAAACTGGGGCGCGGACAGGCTACACCTTC. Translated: CASKTGARTGYTF.

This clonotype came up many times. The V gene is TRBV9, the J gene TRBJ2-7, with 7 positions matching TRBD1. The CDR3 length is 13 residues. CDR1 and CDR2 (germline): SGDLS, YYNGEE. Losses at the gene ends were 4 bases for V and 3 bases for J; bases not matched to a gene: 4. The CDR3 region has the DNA TGTGCCAGCAGCCCGAGGGGGCTCTACGAGCAGTACTTC. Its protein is CASSPRGLYEQYF.

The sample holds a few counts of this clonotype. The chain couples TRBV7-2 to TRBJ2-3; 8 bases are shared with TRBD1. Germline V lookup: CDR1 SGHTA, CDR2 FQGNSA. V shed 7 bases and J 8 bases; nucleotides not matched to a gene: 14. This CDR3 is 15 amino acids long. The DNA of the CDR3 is TGTGCCAGCAACCAAGGAGACAGGGGCCCCGGTACGCAGTATTTT. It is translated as CASNQGDRGPGTQYF.

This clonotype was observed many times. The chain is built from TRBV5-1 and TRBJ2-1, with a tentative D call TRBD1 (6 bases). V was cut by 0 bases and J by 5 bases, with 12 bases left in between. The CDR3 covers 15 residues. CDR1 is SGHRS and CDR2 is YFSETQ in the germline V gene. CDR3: CASSLGGQGNNEQFF. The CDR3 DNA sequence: TGCGCCAGCAGCTTGGGGGGTCAGGGGAACAATGAGCAGTTCTTC.

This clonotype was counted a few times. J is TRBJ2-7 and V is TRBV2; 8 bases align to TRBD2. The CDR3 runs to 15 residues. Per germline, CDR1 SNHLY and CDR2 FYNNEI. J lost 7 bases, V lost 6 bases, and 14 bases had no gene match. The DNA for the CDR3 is TGTGCCAGCAGACAGTCCGGGACTAGATCGGGGGAGCAGTACTTC. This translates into CASRQSGTRSGEQYF.

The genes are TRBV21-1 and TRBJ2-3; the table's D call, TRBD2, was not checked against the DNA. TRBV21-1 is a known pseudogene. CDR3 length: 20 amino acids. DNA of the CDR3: TGTGCCAGCAGCAACGGTCCTAGCGGGGGAACCCTTACTAGCACAGATACGCAGTATTTT. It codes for CASSNGPSGGTLTSTDTQYF.

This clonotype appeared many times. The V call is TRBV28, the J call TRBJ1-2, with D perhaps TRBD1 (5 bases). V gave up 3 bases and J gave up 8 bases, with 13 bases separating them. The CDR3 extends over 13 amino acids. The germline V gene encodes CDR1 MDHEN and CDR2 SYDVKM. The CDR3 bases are TGTGCCAGCAGTTTGATCCCCCCAGGGGGCTACACCTTC. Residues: CASSLIPPGGYTF.

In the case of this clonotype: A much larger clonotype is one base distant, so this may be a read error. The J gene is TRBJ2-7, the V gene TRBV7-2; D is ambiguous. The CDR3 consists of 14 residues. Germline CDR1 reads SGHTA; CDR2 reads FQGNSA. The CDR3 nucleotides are TGTTCCAGCAGCTTAGGTCCCCAAAACTACGAGCAGTACTTC. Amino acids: CSSSLGPQNYEQYF.

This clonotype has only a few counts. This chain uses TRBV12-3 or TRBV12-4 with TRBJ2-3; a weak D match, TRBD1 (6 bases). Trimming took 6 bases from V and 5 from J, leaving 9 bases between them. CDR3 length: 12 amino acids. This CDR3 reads CASRGAEDTQYF. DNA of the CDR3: TGTGCCAGCAGGGGGGCGGAAGATACGCAGTATTTT.